The 6 T cell receptor beta chains in this list originate from one sample, sequenced in a study of shared clonotypes between healthy human individuals. Libraries were prepared by immunoSEQ multiplex PCR; TCRdb keeps only in-frame clonotypes and omits some of them. The data show 2.3 million or so clones, more than 80% seen once. Sample: naive CD4+ T cells from PBMCs. The subset was: CD45RA+ positively selected. Every receptor here comes from a man younger than 30 in good health. Some clones in this sample may be carry-over from other donors' samples.

V and J are TRBV28 and TRBJ1-1, with D uncertain. Between the trimmed V and J ends, which lost 7 bases and 11 bases, there was a span of 23 bases. Germline CDR1 and CDR2: MDHEN and SYDVKM. The CDR3 contains 14 residues. For the CDR3, the DNA is TGTGCCAGCACCCCCCCTCGGGCCAGTCCGAAGGCTTTCTTT. It translates to CASTPPRASPKAFF.

This sequence joins TRBV7-9 and TRBJ2-3, with D maybe TRBD1 (5 bases). The CDR3 runs 17 residues. Per germline, CDR1 SEHNR and CDR2 FQNEAQ (reference sequence). V was trimmed by 1 base and J by 6 bases, leaving 20 bases between them. The CDR3 DNA reads TGTGCCAGCAGCTTAGGAGTACAGGAGATGGGCCTCGATACGCAGTATTTT. Translated: CASSLGVQEMGLDTQYF.

V and J are TRBV10-3 and TRBJ2-3, with 9 positions matching TRBD2. The CDR3 has 14 residues. Germline V gene sequence: CDR1 ENHRY, CDR2 SYGVKD. V was clipped by 11 bases and J by 1 base; unmatched bases: 7. CDR3 sequence (DNA): TGTGCCTCCGGGACTAGCATACGCACAGATACGCAGTATTTT. Amino acids: CASGTSIRTDTQYF.

The chain links TRBV7-9 to TRBJ1-3; TRBD1 agrees at 9 bases. Germline loops: CDR1 SEHNR, CDR2 FQNEAQ (reference sequence). The V gene end was trimmed by 3 bases and the J gene end by 6 bases; junction bases not matched to a gene: 3. The CDR3 extends over 14 amino acids. CDR3 DNA: TGTGCCAGCAGCTTCGACAGGGGGGAAAACACCATATATTTT. Protein sequence: CASSFDRGENTIYF.

The chain carries TRBV5-4 and TRBJ1-6; 9 positions match TRBD1. After removal of 3 bases from V and 10 bases from J, the junction contained 8 bases not matched to a gene. The CDR3 totals 15 residues. CDR1 is SGHNT and CDR2 is YYREEE in the germline V gene (reference sequence). CDR3 in DNA: TGTGCCAGCAGCTCAAAAGGACAGGGGTTCTCACCCCTCCACTTT. It specifies CASSSKGQGFSPLHF.

A word on this clone: At the DNA level, this CDR3 is encoded by other sequences in the same sample as well. The chain uses TRBV7-2 and TRBJ2-6; 7 bases map to TRBD1. Germline V gives CDR1 SGHTA, CDR2 FQGNSA. V was pared by 1 base and J by 1 base, with 1 base of the junction left unmatched. CDR3 length equals 16 residues. The chain's CDR3 is CASSLDRGSGANVLTF. The CDR3, as DNA: TGTGCCAGCAGCTTAGACAGGGGATCTGGGGCCAACGTCCTGACTTTC.